This T cell receptor (beta chain) was identified during a study of cytomegalovirus exposure and HLA in healthy donors. Whole-study context: The same platform as the 650 to 700 first-cohort repertoires was used for the 120 validation repertoires, a later analysis reported.

On this clone itself: Its matching antigen is unknown.

TCRdb's copy holds only in-frame clones and misses some; the assay was immunoSEQ multiplex PCR. The repertoire holds hundreds of thousands of clones, with roughly 88% as singletons. Study results and caveats: TCR beta chains numbering more than 150 were designated cytomegalovirus-associated. As was reported, the classifier diagnosed cytomegalovirus status with high specificity and sensitivity.

From germline, CDR1 is SGHVS and CDR2 FNYEAQ. This CDR3 has 17 residues. V lost 5 bases to trimming and J lost 7 bases; unmatched junction nucleotides: 10. Sequencing input: PBMCs. The clonotype comes from a woman in her twenties or thirties in good health and CMV-seronegative. This chain uses TRBV7-6 with TRBJ2-2; 13 positions agree with TRBD2. Written as DNA, the CDR3 is TGTGCCAGCAGCCACGGGACTAGCGGGATCGGAGGCGGGGAGCTGTTTTTT. Translating gives CASSHGTSGIGGGELFF.